This TCR beta chain was obtained from a study of blood T cell repertoires in COVID-19. About the study: Samples of COVID-19 (acute and convalescent) were obtained from the United States, Italy and Spain. Nucleic acid was either cDNA or gDNA, and it came from T cells, B-cell-depleted T cells, or PBMCs.

Under the authors' procedure: For nucleated cells, counts were estimated from reference gene primer amplification. The table came from immunoSEQ multiplex PCR; TCRdb's copy has only in-frame clones and leaves some out. That table is the source of V, J and clone size, and D and trimming were worked out from the DNA. The sample shows tens of thousands of clones, 70% to 90% of them seen only once. CDR1 and CDR2 (germline): SEHNR, FQNEAQ (reference sequence). Trimming cost V 2 bases and J 8 bases, with 15 bases left between them. The length of the CDR3 is 15 residues. The source of this sequence is a woman over 75 with acute or convalescent COVID-19. The sample consisted of peripheral blood. This chain links TRBV7-9 with TRBJ1-4, with D unclear. The CDR3 loop is CASSLHRTGGEKLFF. The CDR3 DNA reads as TGTGCCAGCAGCTTACATAGGACGGGAGGAGAAAAACTGTTTTTT. The full variable domain, in which reference TRBV7-9 and TRBJ1-4 provide the parts outside the CDR3, is DTGVSQNPRHKITKRGQNVTFRCDPISEHNRLYWYRQTLGQGPEFLTYFQNEAQLEKSRLLSDRFSAERPKGSFSTLEIQRTEQGDSAMYLCASSLHRTGGEKLFFGSGTQLSVL.